Sequencing of this T cell receptor beta chain was carried out in a study of beta chain features in type 1 diabetes. About the research overall: Cell yields, gender and age were comparable in patients and healthy donors.

Broader study findings: Type 1 diabetes patients showed fewer insertions and more deletions at VDJ junctions. Type 1 diabetes patients showed a moderate but significant shortening of TCRB CDR3s in all four CD4+ subsets.

Every isolated RNA sample was fully reverse transcribed, so sequencing captured expressed TCRB transcripts. Naive, central memory and regulatory T cell samples averaged around 3.5 million immunoSEQ reads each. Assay: immunoSEQ multiplex PCR; the TCRdb copy retains only in-frame clones and omits some. This sample has nearly 700,000 clones, with around an eighth found just once. The CDR3 totals 10 residues. Trimming took 7 bases from V and 10 from J, leaving 13 bases between them. The V gene's germline CDR1 is SQVTM and CDR2 ANQGSEA. As concerns this clone: The antigen is undetermined.

The sample comprised naive CD4+ T cells from blood. The rearrangement joins TRBV29-1 to TRBJ1-1; no clear D gene. The sequence was collected from a young man with type 1 diabetes. This chain's CDR3 is CSAYEIVAFF. DNA for the CDR3: TGCAGCGCCTATGAAATAGTAGCTTTCTTT. Looking up the rest from reference TRBV29-1 and TRBJ1-1 gives the full variable domain: SAVISQKPSRDICQRGTSLTIQCQVDSQVTMMFWYRQQPGQSLTLIATANQGSEATYESGFVIDKFPISRPNLTFSTLTVSNMSPEDSSIYLCSAYEIVAFFGQGTRLTVV.